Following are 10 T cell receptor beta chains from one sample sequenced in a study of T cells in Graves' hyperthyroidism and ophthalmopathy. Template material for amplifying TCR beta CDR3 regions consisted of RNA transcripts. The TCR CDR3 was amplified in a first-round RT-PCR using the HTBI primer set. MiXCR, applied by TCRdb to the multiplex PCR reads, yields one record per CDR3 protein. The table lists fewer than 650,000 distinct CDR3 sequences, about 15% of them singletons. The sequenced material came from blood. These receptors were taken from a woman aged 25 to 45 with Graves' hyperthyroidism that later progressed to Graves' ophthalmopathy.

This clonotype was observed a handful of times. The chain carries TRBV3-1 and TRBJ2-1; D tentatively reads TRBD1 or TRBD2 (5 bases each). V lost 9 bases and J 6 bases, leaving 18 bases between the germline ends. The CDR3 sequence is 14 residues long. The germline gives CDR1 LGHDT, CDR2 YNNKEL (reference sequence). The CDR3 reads CASSGTSVTNEQFF. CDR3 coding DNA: TGTGCCAGTTCAGGGACCAGTGTAACCAATGAGCAGTTCTTC.

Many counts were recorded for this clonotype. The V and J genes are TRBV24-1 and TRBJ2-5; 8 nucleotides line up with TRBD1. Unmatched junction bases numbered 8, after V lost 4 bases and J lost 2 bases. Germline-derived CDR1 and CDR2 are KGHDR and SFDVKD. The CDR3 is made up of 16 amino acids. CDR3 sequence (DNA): TGTGCCACCAGTGACAGACTTGGACAGGGACAAGAGACCCAGTACTTC. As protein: CATSDRLGQGQETQYF.

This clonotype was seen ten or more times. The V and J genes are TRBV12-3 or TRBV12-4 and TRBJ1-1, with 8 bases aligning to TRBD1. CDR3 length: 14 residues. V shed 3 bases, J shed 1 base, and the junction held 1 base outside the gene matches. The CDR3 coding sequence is TGTGCCAGCAGTTTCACAGGGGGGAACACTGAAGCTTTCTTT. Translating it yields CASSFTGGNTEAFF.

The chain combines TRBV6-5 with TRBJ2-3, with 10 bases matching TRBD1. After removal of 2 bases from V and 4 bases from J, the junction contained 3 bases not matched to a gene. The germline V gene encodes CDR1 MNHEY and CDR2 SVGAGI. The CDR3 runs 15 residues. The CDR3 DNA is TGTGCCAGCAGTTACGAGGGACAGGGGCCAGATACGCAGTATTTT. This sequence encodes CASSYEGQGPDTQYF.

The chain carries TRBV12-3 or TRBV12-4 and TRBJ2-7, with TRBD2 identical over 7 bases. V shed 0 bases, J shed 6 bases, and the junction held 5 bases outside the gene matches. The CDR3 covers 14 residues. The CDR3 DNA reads TGTGCCAGCAGTTTAGCGGGACTACCCCTCGAGCAGTACTTC. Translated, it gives CASSLAGLPLEQYF.

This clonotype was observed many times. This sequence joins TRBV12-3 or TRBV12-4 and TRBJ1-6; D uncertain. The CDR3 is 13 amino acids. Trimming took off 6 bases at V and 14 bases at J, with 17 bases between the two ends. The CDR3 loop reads CASRAGPLTALHF. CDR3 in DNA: TGTGCCAGCAGAGCCGGGCCCCTTACGGCCCTCCACTTT.

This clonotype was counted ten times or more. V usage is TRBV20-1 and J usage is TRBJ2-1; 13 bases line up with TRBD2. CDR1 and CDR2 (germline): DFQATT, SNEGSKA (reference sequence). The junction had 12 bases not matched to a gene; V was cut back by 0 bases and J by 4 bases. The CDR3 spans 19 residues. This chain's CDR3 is CSARDPPLAGGPGYNEQFF. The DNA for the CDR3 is TGCAGTGCTAGAGATCCCCCACTAGCGGGAGGGCCGGGATACAATGAGCAGTTCTTC.

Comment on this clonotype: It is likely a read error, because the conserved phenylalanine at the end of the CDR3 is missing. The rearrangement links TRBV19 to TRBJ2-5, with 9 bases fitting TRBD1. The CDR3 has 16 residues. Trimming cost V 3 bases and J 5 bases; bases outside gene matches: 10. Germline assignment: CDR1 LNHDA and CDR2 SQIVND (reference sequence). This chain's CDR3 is CASSMNTGGVQETQYL. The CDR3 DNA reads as TGTGCCAGTAGTATGAATACAGGGGGCGTCCAGGAGACCCAGTACCTC.

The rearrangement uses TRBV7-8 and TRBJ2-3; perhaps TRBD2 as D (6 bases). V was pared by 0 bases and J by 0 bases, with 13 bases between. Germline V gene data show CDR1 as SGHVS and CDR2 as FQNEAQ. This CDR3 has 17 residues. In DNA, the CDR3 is TGTGCCAGCAGCTTAGCGCGGGGAGACCTTAGCACAGATACGCAGTATTTT. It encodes CASSLARGDLSTDTQYF.

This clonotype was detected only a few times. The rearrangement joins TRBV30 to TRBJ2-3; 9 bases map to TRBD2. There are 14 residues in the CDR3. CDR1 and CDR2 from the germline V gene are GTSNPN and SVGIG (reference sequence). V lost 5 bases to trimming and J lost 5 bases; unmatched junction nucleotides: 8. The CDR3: CAWGPAGGGDTQYF. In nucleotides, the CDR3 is TGTGCCTGGGGGCCCGCGGGAGGGGGAGATACGCAGTATTTT.